Listed below are T cell receptor beta chains from one sample, sequenced in a study of shared clonotypes between healthy human individuals. The protocol was immunoSEQ multiplex PCR, while the TCRdb copy is restricted to in-frame clones and leaves out a portion. Of some 2 million clones in the sample, about 95% were seen once. The sample comprised naive CD8+ T cells sorted from blood. Source of these receptors: a man younger than 35 in good health. The conserved cysteine and the conserved F or W are not part of the CDR3 here. Fields, in order: J gene, V gene, CDR3 length, clone size, CDR3 protein. Rows may omit the clone size; those that give it use once, few, many or a size class.

j_gene: TRBJ2-7; v_gene: TRBV11-2; len: 11; abundance: NA; CDR3aa: ASSPELSYEQY
j_gene: TRBJ2-3; v_gene: TRBV30; len: 12; abundance: NA; CDR3aa: ACAGGSLTDTQY
j_gene: TRBJ2-1; v_gene: TRBV5-1; len: 10; abundance: NA; CDR3aa: ASSLEGLAEL
j_gene: TRBJ2-7; v_gene: TRBV2; len: 12; abundance: NA; CDR3aa: ASSDGDPSYEQY
j_gene: TRBJ1-5; v_gene: TRBV19; len: 13; abundance: NA; CDR3aa: ASSMYGDGNQPQH
j_gene: TRBJ2-2; v_gene: TRBV6-1; len: 15; abundance: NA; CDR3aa: ASSELSLGGNTGELF
j_gene: TRBJ1-1; v_gene: TRBV7-9; len: 13; abundance: once; CDR3aa: ASSPWTGESTEAF
j_gene: TRBJ1-2; v_gene: TRBV27; len: 13; abundance: NA; CDR3aa: ASSITITGQYGYT
j_gene: TRBJ1-2; v_gene: TRBV2; len: 14; abundance: NA; CDR3aa: ASSGGWEAGDYGYT
j_gene: TRBJ1-5; v_gene: TRBV21-1; len: 12; abundance: NA; CDR3aa: ASGGQATNQPQH
j_gene: TRBJ2-4; v_gene: TRBV2; len: 14; abundance: NA; CDR3aa: ASSPPDSSQKNIQY
j_gene: TRBJ1-2; v_gene: TRBV7-2; len: 17; abundance: NA; CDR3aa: ASSPKRRGGQGPLNGYT
j_gene: TRBJ2-7; v_gene: TRBV5-1; len: 10; abundance: NA; CDR3aa: ASSYPGQPQY